This T cell receptor (beta chain) came from a study of blood T cell repertoires in COVID-19. Study details: The origin of the acute and convalescent COVID-19 samples was the United States, Italy and Spain.

This CDR3 comprises 16 residues. CDR1 SGHDT and CDR2 YYEEEE come from the germline V gene. Between the trimmed V and J ends, which lost 3 bases and 1 base, there was a span of 16 bases. Authors' processing steps: Cell counts per sample came from amplifying reference gene primers. Generated by immunoSEQ multiplex PCR, the TCRdb table keeps only in-frame clones and is missing some. From that table come the V and J calls and clone size; the DNA was used to work out D and trimming. In the table there are 60,000 to 75,000 clones, 70% to 90% of which are singletons. The sample taken for sequencing was peripheral blood. The sequence was obtained from a human donor in a cohort sampled during active COVID-19. The chain has TRBV5-6 and TRBJ1-1; D remains ambiguous. CDR3 sequence reads: CASSSVAGASNTEAFF. The CDR3 DNA is TGTGCCAGCAGCTCAGTGGCAGGTGCATCGAACACTGAAGCTTTCTTT.